This is a list of T cell receptor beta chains from one sample in a study of blood T cell repertoires in COVID-19. Clones were sequenced by immunoSEQ multiplex PCR, and TCRdb holds only the in-frame ones, with some missing. The sample lists about 59,000 clones, over 75% seen once, with more than 7.5% in the top ten. Sequenced input: peripheral blood. These receptors originate from a human donor in a cohort sampled during active COVID-19. Each CDR3 is given with its conserved first and last residue. Each record gives: J gene, clone size, V gene, D gene, CDR3 protein, CDR3 DNA. D genes are given only for firm matches. Clone size is shown for a subset of rows, as once, few, many or a class of expanded clone.

>TRBJ2-7|.|TRBV12-3/TRBV12-4|TRBD1
CASSLGQGAEQYF
TGTGCCAGCAGTTTAGGCCAGGGGGCTGAGCAGTACTTC
>TRBJ2-5|.|TRBV19|TRBD1
CASSSRTGLETQYF
TGTGCCAGTTCATCCCGGACAGGTCTCGAGACCCAGTACTTC
>TRBJ2-6|.|TRBV30|.
CAWSRRSSGANVLTF
TGTGCCTGGAGTCGTAGAAGCTCTGGGGCCAACGTCCTGACTTTC
>TRBJ2-7|few|TRBV2|.
CASTFGGRAGEQYF
TGTGCCAGCACGTTCGGGGGGCGCGCGGGGGAGCAGTACTTC
>TRBJ2-1|.|TRBV7-2|TRBD1
CASSLAGTANNEQFF
TGTGCCAGCAGCTTAGCAGGGACAGCAAACAATGAGCAGTTCTTC
>TRBJ2-1|.|TRBV11-3|.
CASSFSGPKSNEQFF
TGTGCCAGCAGCTTTTCTGGGCCAAAAAGCAATGAGCAGTTCTTC
>TRBJ2-5|.|TRBV4-3|TRBD1
CASSRDSQETQYF
TGCGCCAGCAGCCGGGACAGCCAAGAGACCCAGTACTTC
>TRBJ2-2|.|TRBV7-6|TRBD2
CASSPQSSGRTGELFF
TGTGCCAGCAGCCCCCAGTCTAGCGGGAGAACCGGGGAGCTGTTTTTT
>TRBJ2-5|.|TRBV24-1|TRBD2
CATSDRTSGTQETQYF
TGTGCCACCAGTGACCGGACTAGCGGGACGCAAGAGACCCAGTACTTC
>TRBJ2-2|.|TRBV7-6|TRBD2
CASSVSGSGTGELFF
TGTGCCAGCAGCGTTAGCGGGAGTGGCACCGGGGAGCTGTTTTTT
>TRBJ2-7|.|TRBV3-1/TRBV3-2|.
CASSHRGPYEQYF
TGTGCCAGCAGCCACAGGGGCCCCTACGAGCAGTACTTC
>TRBJ2-1|.|TRBV30|TRBD2
CAWSSRTGTSGSDEQFF
TGTGCCTGGAGTTCCCGAACCGGGACTAGCGGGAGCGATGAGCAGTTCTTC
>TRBJ1-2|few|TRBV29-1|.
CSVDRGGDGYTF
TGCAGCGTTGACAGGGGAGGGGATGGCTACACCTTC
>TRBJ2-1|few|TRBV9|TRBD2
CASSAVAGGHEQFF
TGTGCCAGCAGCGCAGTAGCGGGAGGGCATGAGCAGTTCTTC
>TRBJ2-7|few|TRBV28|TRBD2
CASTREGRTYEQYF
TGTGCCAGCACCCGGGAGGGTAGAACCTACGAGCAGTACTTC
>TRBJ2-3|.|TRBV11-3|TRBD2
CASSAGGPQDTQYF
TGTGCCAGCAGCGCGGGAGGGCCTCAAGATACGCAGTATTTT
>TRBJ1-6|.|TRBV5-1|.
CASSLEQGRNSPLHF
TGCGCCAGCAGCTTGGAACAGGGTCGTAATTCACCCCTCCACTTT
>TRBJ1-1|.|TRBV2|.
CASSDPGRAAFF
TGTGCCAGCAGTGATCCAGGGAGGGCAGCTTTCTTT
>TRBJ2-7|once|TRBV29-1|TRBD1
CSVEGGSGGWREQYF
TGCAGCGTTGAAGGGGGGTCAGGGGGCTGGCGGGAGCAGTACTTC
>TRBJ2-7|once|TRBV7-6|.
CASSLAWPYEQYF
TGTGCCAGCAGCTTAGCATGGCCCTACGAGCAGTACTTC
>TRBJ1-6|.|TRBV27|.
CASGLAGSYNSPLHF
TGTGCCAGCGGGCTGGCGGGCTCCTATAATTCACCCCTCCACTTT
>TRBJ2-5|.|TRBV11-3|.
CASSLGQGVSETQYF
TGTGCCAGCAGCTTAGGACAAGGGGTTTCTGAGACCCAGTACTTC
>TRBJ2-7|.|TRBV7-2|.
CASSPQWGGGNEQYF
TGTGCCAGCAGCCCCCAGTGGGGGGGCGGCAACGAGCAGTACTTC
>TRBJ2-1|.|TRBV19|.
CASNGVDVGSYNEQFF
TGTGCCAGTAACGGGGTGGATGTGGGCTCCTACAATGAGCAGTTCTTC
>TRBJ2-3|.|TRBV7-2|.
CASSPRQTDTQYF
TGTGCCAGCAGCCCACGACAGACAGATACGCAGTATTTT
>TRBJ2-3|.|TRBV4-2|TRBD2
CASSPTSGSTDTQYF
TGTGCCAGCAGTCCGACTAGCGGGAGTACAGATACGCAGTATTTT
>TRBJ1-1|.|TRBV7-2|.
CASSLARVSFF
TGTGCCAGCAGCTTAGCGAGGGTGTCTTTCTTT
>TRBJ2-7|.|TRBV27|.
CASSPQGPYEQYF
TGTGCCAGCAGCCCACAGGGCCCCTACGAGCAGTACTTC
>TRBJ2-7|.|TRBV18|.
CASSPPPTDRSEQYF
TGTGCCAGCTCACCACCCCCCACAGACAGGAGCGAGCAGTACTTC
>TRBJ2-5|.|TRBV27|TRBD2
CASSSRGGVGLGEETQYF
TGTGCCAGCAGTTCTCGGGGTGGGGTAGGACTAGGGGAAGAGACCCAGTACTTC
>TRBJ1-5|.|TRBV18|.
CASSPQGPGSNQPQHF
TGTGCCAGCTCACCCCAAGGGCCAGGGAGCAATCAGCCCCAGCATTTT
>TRBJ2-7|.|TRBV7-2|TRBD2
CASRRGTSLGYEQYF
TGTGCCAGCAGGCGGGGGACTTCTCTAGGGTACGAGCAGTACTTC
>TRBJ2-5|once|TRBV9|.
CASSPSGAFQETQYF
TGTGCCAGCAGCCCTAGTGGGGCCTTTCAAGAGACCCAGTACTTC
>TRBJ2-5|once|TRBV6-6|.
CASSYAGTGETQYF
TGTGCCAGCAGTTACGCGGGGACGGGAGAGACCCAGTACTTC
>TRBJ2-1|.|TRBV7-9|.
CASSFLRGQFF
TGTGCCAGCAGCTTTTTGCGGGGGCAGTTCTTC
>TRBJ1-3|.|TRBV25-1|.
CATSPPSSSGNTIYF
TGTGCCACCAGTCCTCCTTCTAGTTCTGGAAACACCATATATTTT
>TRBJ2-2|.|TRBV11-2|TRBD2
CASSVSGRSNTGELFF
TGTGCCAGCAGCGTCAGCGGGAGGTCGAACACCGGGGAGCTGTTTTTT
>TRBJ1-6|.|TRBV6-6|.
CASSYSTYSPLHF
TGTGCCAGCAGTTACTCGACTTATTCACCCCTCCACTTT
>TRBJ2-1|once|TRBV7-2|TRBD2
CASSLSGGMGSYNEQFF
TGTGCCAGCAGCTTATCGGGGGGAATGGGTTCCTACAATGAGCAGTTCTTC
>TRBJ2-5|.|TRBV18|TRBD2
CASSPGLAGPETQYF
TGTGCCAGCTCGCCCGGACTAGCGGGTCCAGAGACCCAGTACTTC
>TRBJ2-7|.|TRBV19|.
CASSIGLLSGGQYF
TGTGCCAGTAGTATCGGCCTCCTCTCCGGAGGGCAGTACTTC
>TRBJ2-7|.|TRBV20-1|TRBD1
CSASHPGQFSYEQYF
TGCAGTGCTAGTCATCCGGGACAGTTCTCCTACGAGCAGTACTTC
>TRBJ2-7|once|TRBV5-1|TRBD2
CASSLTPYGTSGTYEQYF
TGCGCCAGCAGCCTAACACCCTACGGGACTAGCGGAACCTACGAGCAGTACTTC
>TRBJ1-5|few|TRBV19|TRBD1
CASSTGQGARHF
TGTGCCAGTAGTACTGGACAGGGGGCGAGGCATTTT
>TRBJ2-1|.|TRBV28|.
CASSPLGRESLDEQFF
TGTGCCAGCAGTCCTTTGGGGCGGGAATCCTTAGATGAGCAGTTCTTC
>TRBJ2-7|.|TRBV29-1|.
CSVESAGLSYEQYF
TGCAGCGTTGAATCGGCAGGGTTGTCCTACGAGCAGTACTTC